The clone carrying this TCR beta chain has at least ten counts. Its matching antigen is unknown. Amplifying from RNA transcripts, the study obtained TCR beta CDR3 regions. Scientists carried out first-round RT-PCR using HTBI primers and then a second-round multiplex PCR. MiXCR was run by TCRdb on the multiplex PCR reads, yielding one entry per CDR3 protein. This sample has about 1.2 million distinct CDR3 sequences, with approximately 35% found just once. The sample is drawn from a study of Graves' ophthalmopathy and Graves' hyperthyroidism. Study observations and caveats: A model built from 13 signatures distinguished ophthalmopathy from stable hyperthyroidism with about 86% sensitivity and 70% to 84% specificity.

The germline gives CDR1 MGHRA, CDR2 YSYEKL. The trim removed 4 bases at V and 5 bases at J, leaving 2 bases unmatched. The CDR3 totals 14 residues. The receptor's source is an adult man with Graves' hyperthyroidism. The sample consisted of peripheral blood or thyroid tissue (not recorded which). The rearrangement uses TRBV4-1 and TRBJ1-1; 12 bases align to TRBD1. The CDR3 region has the DNA TGCGCCAGCAGCCCGGGACAGGGGGCAACTGAAGCTTTCTTT. Translated, it gives CASSPGQGATEAFF.